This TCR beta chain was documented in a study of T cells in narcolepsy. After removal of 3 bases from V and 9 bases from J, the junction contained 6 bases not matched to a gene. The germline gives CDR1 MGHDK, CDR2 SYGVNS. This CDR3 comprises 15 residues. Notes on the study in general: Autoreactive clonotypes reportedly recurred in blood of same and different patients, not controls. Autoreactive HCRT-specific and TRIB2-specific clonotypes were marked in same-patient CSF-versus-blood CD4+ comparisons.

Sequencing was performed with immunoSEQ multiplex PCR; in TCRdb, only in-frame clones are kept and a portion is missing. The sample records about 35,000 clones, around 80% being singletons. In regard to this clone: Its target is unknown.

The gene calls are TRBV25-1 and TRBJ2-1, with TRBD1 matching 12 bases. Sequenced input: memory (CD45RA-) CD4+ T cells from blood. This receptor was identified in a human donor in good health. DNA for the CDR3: TGTGCCAGCAGTGAGGGACAGGGGGCAAGGGGTGAGCAGTTCTTC. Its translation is CASSEGQGARGEQFF.